These 26 T cell receptor beta chains came from one sample sequenced in a study of CD8+CD57+ T cells in acquired aplastic anemia. CDR3 and TCR beta VDJ profiling relied on a genomic DNA template. TCRdb passed the reads through MiXCR, listing each CDR3 protein once. The sample yields 200,000 or so distinct CDR3 sequences, 64% seen once. Sequenced material: sorted CD4+, CD8+, or CD8+CD57+ T cells (not recorded which) from PBMCs. These receptors were taken from a human donor with severe aplastic anemia or a healthy control (not recorded which).

V is TRBV7-3 and J is TRBJ1-2; D gene ambiguous. CDR3 size: 14 residues. Trimming removed 4 bases at V and 0 bases at J, with 9 bases between. Germline values: CDR1 SGHTA, CDR2 FQGTGA. In DNA, the CDR3 is TGTGCCAGCAGCTCTTCTAGATCTAACTATGGCTACACCTTC. It translates to CASSSSRSNYGYTF.

The V gene is TRBV10-3, the J gene TRBJ1-6, with D perhaps TRBD1 (5 bases). This CDR3 comprises 14 residues. Germline lookup yields CDR1 ENHRY and CDR2 SYGVKD. V was cut by 0 bases and J by 8 bases, with 8 bases left in between. The CDR3 spells CAISESGGDSPLHF. DNA of the CDR3: TGTGCCATCAGTGAGTCAGGAGGGGATTCACCCCTCCACTTT.

The chain employs TRBV11-2 and TRBJ2-7, with D maybe TRBD2 (6 bases). The CDR3 loop spans 12 amino acids. CDR1 and CDR2 (germline): SGHAT, FQNNGV. Trimming took off 6 bases at V and 3 bases at J, with 9 bases between the two ends. The CDR3 bases are TGTGCCAGCAGGGGGACTCACTACGAGCAGTACTTC. As protein: CASRGTHYEQYF. Combining the CDR3 with reference TRBV11-2 and TRBJ2-7 gives the whole variable domain EAGVAQSPRYKIIEKRQSVAFWCNPISGHATLYWYQQILGQGPKLLIQFQNNGVVDDSQLPKDRFSAERLKGVDSTLKIQPAKLEDSAVYLCASRGTHYEQYFGPGTRLTVT.

The rearrangement uses TRBV19 and TRBJ2-7; D gene unclear. CDR1 and CDR2 (germline): LNHDA, SQIVND (reference sequence). Trimming stripped 5 bases from V and 3 bases from J, with 11 bases between. The CDR3 has 13 amino acids. CDR3 in amino acids: CASSPQAYYEQYF. Here the CDR3 DNA reads TGTGCCAGTAGTCCCCAGGCTTACTACGAGCAGTACTTC.

This chain joins TRBV14 and TRBJ2-7; 7 bases are shared with TRBD1. Trimming at V came to 2 bases and at J to 3 bases, leaving 1 base not matched to a gene. The CDR3 covers 13 residues. Germline V gives CDR1 SGHDN, CDR2 FVKESK. The CDR3 nucleotides are TGTGCCAGCAGCCAATGGGACAGCTACGAGCAGTACTTC. This translates into CASSQWDSYEQYF.

This chain uses TRBV6-1 with TRBJ2-7; 7 nucleotides match TRBD1. The CDR3 is made up of 17 amino acids. The junction had 17 bases not matched to a gene; V was cut back by 7 bases and J by 2 bases. The V gene's germline CDR1 is MNHNS and CDR2 SASEGT. CDR3 amino acids: CASMDWGQDRAAYEQYF. CDR3 DNA: TGTGCCAGCATGGATTGGGGGCAAGACAGGGCGGCCTACGAGCAGTACTTC.

The chain employs TRBV12-3 or TRBV12-4 and TRBJ2-1, with unresolved D. The CDR3 length is 11 residues. Trimming pared 4 bases from V and 6 bases from J, leaving 4 bases between. CDR3 amino acids: CASSSGNEQFF. CDR3 bases: TGTGCCAGCAGTTCCGGCAATGAGCAGTTCTTC.

The sample holds one count of this clonotype. The rearrangement joins TRBV5-1 to TRBJ2-7; 10 bases map to TRBD1. Germline lookup yields CDR1 SGHRS and CDR2 YFSETQ. The length of the CDR3 is 14 residues. Germline trimming cut 0 bases from V and 5 bases from J; bases unmatched to any gene: 2. The CDR3 here is CASSLEGQGNEQYF. CDR3 bases: TGCGCCAGCAGCTTGGAGGGACAGGGGAACGAGCAGTACTTC. The full variable domain, with the rest looked up from reference TRBV5-1 and TRBJ2-7, is KAGVTQTPRYLIKTRGQQVTLSCSPISGHRSVSWYQQTPGQGLQFLFEYFSETQRNKGNFPGRFSGRQFSNSRSEMNVSTLELGDSALYLCASSLEGQGNEQYFGPGTRLTVT.

V and J are TRBV10-3 and TRBJ2-1; perhaps TRBD2 as D (5 bases). Germline CDR1 reads ENHRY; CDR2 reads SYGVKD. V lost 10 bases to trimming and J lost 9 bases, with 16 bases between them. The CDR3 totals 12 residues. The CDR3 DNA sequence: TGTGCCACAATGACCGGGGAAAGTGAGCAGTTCTTC. Encoded protein: CATMTGESEQFF.

This clonotype was recorded only once. CDR3 sequence: CSPQDRDYEQYF. As DNA, the CDR3 is TGCAGTCCTCAGGACAGGGACTACGAGCAGTACTTC. The chain uses TRBV20-1 and TRBJ2-7, with 8 bases matching TRBD1. This CDR3 has 12 amino acids. With V trimmed by 8 bases and J by 3 bases, 6 bases remained unmatched. Germline V gene lookup returns CDR1 DFQATT and CDR2 SNEGSKA (reference sequence).

J is TRBJ2-5 and V is TRBV10-3; 15 nucleotides agree with TRBD2. This CDR3 spans 19 amino acids. CDR1 and CDR2 (germline): ENHRY, SYGVKD. The J segment lost 0 bases and the V segment lost 2 bases, leaving 7 bases of the junction unmatched. The CDR3 spells CAISEPGLAGGRYQETQYF. The CDR3, as DNA: TGTGCCATCAGTGAGCCGGGACTAGCGGGGGGCAGGTACCAAGAGACCCAGTACTTC.

The V call is TRBV7-2, the J call TRBJ2-7; 9 nucleotides agree with TRBD2. J lost 2 bases, V lost 1 base, and 12 bases had no gene match. The CDR3 has 18 amino acids. CDR1 SGHTA and CDR2 FQGNSA come from the germline V gene. The CDR3 sequence is CASSLGVGASGATYEQYF. The CDR3 DNA follows: TGTGCCAGCAGCTTAGGCGTTGGGGCTAGCGGGGCCACCTACGAGCAGTACTTC.

This clonotype was detected many times. The gene calls are TRBV4-3 and TRBJ2-7, with unresolved D. The CDR3 totals 14 residues. V lost 0 bases, J lost 2 bases, and 8 bases lay in between. The germline V gene has CDR1 LGHNA and CDR2 YSLEER. The CDR3 loop is CASSQDLGTYEQYF. The CDR3 nucleotides read TGCGCCAGCAGCCAAGATCTTGGCACCTACGAGCAGTACTTC.

This chain uses TRBV2 with TRBJ1-2; no clear D gene. From germline, CDR1 is SNHLY and CDR2 FYNNEI. The CDR3 spans 14 residues. Trimming left V 4 bases short and J 4 bases short, with 13 bases between. The CDR3 here is CASSALGRLYGYTF. The CDR3 DNA is TGTGCCAGCAGTGCTCTCGGCAGACTCTATGGCTACACCTTC.

The chain combines TRBV9 with TRBJ1-1; no reliable D call. This CDR3 is 14 amino acids long. Trimming pared 0 bases from V and 2 bases from J, leaving 8 bases between. Germline V gives CDR1 SGDLS, CDR2 YYNGEE. In DNA form, the CDR3 reads TGTGCCAGCAGCGTAGCGGTGGGAAACACTGAAGCTTTCTTT. It translates to CASSVAVGNTEAFF.

The chain recombines TRBV7-8 with TRBJ2-7, with 8 bases aligning to TRBD2. In germline, CDR1 is SGHVS, CDR2 FQNEAQ. V shed 1 base, J shed 12 bases, and the junction held 8 bases outside the gene matches. The CDR3 is made up of 13 amino acids. The CDR3 nucleotides read TGTGCCAGCAGCTTAGTTGCCAGCGGGGGTTTGTACTTC. Encoded protein: CASSLVASGGLYF. Complete variable domain (other parts from reference TRBV7-8 and TRBJ2-7): GAGVSQSPRYKVAKRGQDVALRCDPISGHVSLFWYQQALGQGPEFLTYFQNEAQLDKSGLPSDRFFAERPEGSVSTLKIQRTQQEDSAVYLCASSLVASGGLYFGPGTRLTVT.

The chain links TRBV2 to TRBJ2-7; D is perhaps TRBD1 (7 bases). Germline V gene sequence: CDR1 SNHLY, CDR2 FYNNEI. The CDR3 is 12 amino acids. Trimming cost V 2 bases and J 12 bases, with 14 bases left between them. The CDR3 DNA sequence: TGTGCCAGCAGTGAACGTCAGGGGGGATTGTACTTC. It translates to CASSERQGGLYF.

This clonotype was seen ten or more times. The chain employs TRBV20-1 and TRBJ2-1, with D maybe TRBD2 (5 bases). The CDR3 has 16 residues. V was clipped by 1 base and J by 6 bases, with 19 bases between them. The germline gives CDR1 DFQATT, CDR2 SNEGSKA (reference sequence). This CDR3 reads CSARGRRAGLLNEQFF. The DNA for the CDR3 is TGCAGTGCTAGAGGACGAAGGGCGGGTTTACTCAATGAGCAGTTCTTC.

This chain connects TRBV5-1 to TRBJ2-2; 7 bases are shared with TRBD2. The CDR3 is made up of 15 amino acids. V lost 4 bases to trimming and J lost 1 base; unmatched junction nucleotides: 4. The germline CDR1 and CDR2 sequences are SGHRS and YFSETQ. The CDR3 bases are TGCGCCAGCAGCACCGAGCGGGGGAACACCGGGGAGCTGTTTTTT. Encoded protein: CASSTERGNTGELFF.

The rearrangement uses TRBV7-9 and TRBJ2-5, with D unresolved. The ends were cut back, 4 bases at V and 9 bases at J, with 15 bases in the middle. Germline CDR1 is SEHNR and CDR2 is FQNEAQ (reference sequence). The CDR3 consists of 13 residues. The CDR3 DNA reads as TGTGCCAGCAGCTCCCCCGGCGCAGGTCCCCAGTACTTC. Translating it yields CASSSPGAGPQYF.

This chain links TRBV7-3 with TRBJ1-1; 8 positions match TRBD1. The CDR3 has 13 residues. V gave up 2 bases and J gave up 8 bases; unmatched junction bases: 4. The germline gives CDR1 SGHTA, CDR2 FQGTGA. In DNA, the CDR3 is TGTGCCAGCAGCTTAGGACAGGGCAAGGAAGCTTTCTTT. This encodes CASSLGQGKEAFF.

This clonotype was counted many times. The J gene is TRBJ1-4, the V gene TRBV13, with D tentatively TRBD1 (5 bases). The CDR3 spans 14 residues. The germline CDR1 and CDR2 sequences are PRHDT and FYEKMQ (reference sequence). Trimming took off 4 bases at V and 3 bases at J, with 9 bases between the two ends. CDR3 protein: CASSSRGANEKLFF. The DNA of the CDR3 is TGTGCCAGCAGCTCCCGGGGGGCTAATGAAAAACTGTTTTTT.

The chain has TRBV12-3 or TRBV12-4 and TRBJ1-5; D is unclear. The CDR3 extends over 13 amino acids. V lost 6 bases, J lost 5 bases, and 11 bases lay in between. Here the CDR3 reads CASSPSRDQPQHF. The DNA of the CDR3 is TGTGCCAGCAGCCCATCCCGAGATCAGCCCCAGCATTTT.

The chain is built from TRBV20-1 and TRBJ1-6, with D perhaps matching TRBD1 (6 bases). Trimming pared 6 bases from V and 7 bases from J, leaving 13 bases between. Germline values: CDR1 DFQATT, CDR2 SNEGSKA (reference sequence). The CDR3 consists of 13 residues. The CDR3 reads CSAHRAGNSPLHF. DNA of the CDR3: TGCAGTGCCCACAGGGCGGGGAATTCACCCCTCCACTTT.

The chain recombines TRBV5-1 with TRBJ2-7, with D possibly being TRBD2 (6 bases). CDR3 length: 15 amino acids. V was clipped by 2 bases and J by 4 bases, with 16 bases between them. Per germline, CDR1 SGHRS and CDR2 YFSETQ. CDR3 sequence: CASSFTTSGFYEQYF. The CDR3 DNA reads as TGCGCCAGCAGCTTTACGACTAGTGGTTTTTACGAGCAGTACTTC.

Only one count was recorded for this clonotype. One junction end disagrees with the germline gene, perhaps due to a read error. The chain joins TRBV10-3 to TRBJ1-2; D gene ambiguous. This CDR3 comprises 13 residues. Per the germline V gene, CDR1 is ENHRY and CDR2 is SYGVKD. The CDR3 protein is CAISGTVSSGYTF. In nucleotides, the CDR3 is TGTGCTATCAGTGGTACAGTATCGTCGGGCTACACCTTC.